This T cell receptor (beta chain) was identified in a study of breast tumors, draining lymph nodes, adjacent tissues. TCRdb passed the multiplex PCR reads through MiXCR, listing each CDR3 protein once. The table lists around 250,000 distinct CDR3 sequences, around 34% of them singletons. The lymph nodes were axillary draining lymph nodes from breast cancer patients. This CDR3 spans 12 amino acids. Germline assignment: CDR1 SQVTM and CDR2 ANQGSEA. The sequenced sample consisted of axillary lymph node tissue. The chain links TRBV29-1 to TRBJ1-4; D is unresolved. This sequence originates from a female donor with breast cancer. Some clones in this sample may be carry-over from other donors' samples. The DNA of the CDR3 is TGCAGTCGCGGATCAACTAATGAAAAACTGTTTTTT. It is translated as CSRGSTNEKLFF.